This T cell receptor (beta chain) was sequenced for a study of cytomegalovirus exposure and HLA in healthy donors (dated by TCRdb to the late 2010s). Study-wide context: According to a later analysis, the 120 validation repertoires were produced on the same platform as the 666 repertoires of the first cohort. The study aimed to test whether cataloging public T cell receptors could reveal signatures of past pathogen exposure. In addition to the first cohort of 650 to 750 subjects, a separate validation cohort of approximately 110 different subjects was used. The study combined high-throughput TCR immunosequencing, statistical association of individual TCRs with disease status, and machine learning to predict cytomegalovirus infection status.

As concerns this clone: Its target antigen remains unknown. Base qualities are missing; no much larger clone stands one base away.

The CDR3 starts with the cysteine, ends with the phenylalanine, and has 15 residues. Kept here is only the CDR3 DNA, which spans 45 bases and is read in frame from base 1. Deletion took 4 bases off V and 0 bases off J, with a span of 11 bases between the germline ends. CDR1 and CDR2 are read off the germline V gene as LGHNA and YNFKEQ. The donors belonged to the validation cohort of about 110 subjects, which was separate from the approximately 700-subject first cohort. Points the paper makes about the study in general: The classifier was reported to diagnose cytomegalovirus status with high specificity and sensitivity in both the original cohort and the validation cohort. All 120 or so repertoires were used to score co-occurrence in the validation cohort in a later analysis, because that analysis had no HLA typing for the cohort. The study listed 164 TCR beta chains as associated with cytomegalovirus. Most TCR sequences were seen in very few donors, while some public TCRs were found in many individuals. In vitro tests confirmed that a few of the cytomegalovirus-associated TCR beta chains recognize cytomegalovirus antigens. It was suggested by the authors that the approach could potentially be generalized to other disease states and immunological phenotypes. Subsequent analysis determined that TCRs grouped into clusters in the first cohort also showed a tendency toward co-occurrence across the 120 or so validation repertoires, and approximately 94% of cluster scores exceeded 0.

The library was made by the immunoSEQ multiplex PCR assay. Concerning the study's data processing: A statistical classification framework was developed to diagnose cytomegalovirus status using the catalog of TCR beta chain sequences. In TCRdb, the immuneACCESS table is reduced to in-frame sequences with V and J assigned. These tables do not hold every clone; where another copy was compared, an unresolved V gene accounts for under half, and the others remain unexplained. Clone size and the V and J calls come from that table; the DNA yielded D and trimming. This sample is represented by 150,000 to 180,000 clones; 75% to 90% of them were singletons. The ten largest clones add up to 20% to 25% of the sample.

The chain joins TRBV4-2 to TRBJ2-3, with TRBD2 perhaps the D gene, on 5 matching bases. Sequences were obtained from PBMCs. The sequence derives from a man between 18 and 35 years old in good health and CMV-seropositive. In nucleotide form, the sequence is TGTGCCAGCAGCCCGCTAGCCGGGAGCACAGATACGCAGTATTTT. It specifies CASSPLAGSTDTQYF.